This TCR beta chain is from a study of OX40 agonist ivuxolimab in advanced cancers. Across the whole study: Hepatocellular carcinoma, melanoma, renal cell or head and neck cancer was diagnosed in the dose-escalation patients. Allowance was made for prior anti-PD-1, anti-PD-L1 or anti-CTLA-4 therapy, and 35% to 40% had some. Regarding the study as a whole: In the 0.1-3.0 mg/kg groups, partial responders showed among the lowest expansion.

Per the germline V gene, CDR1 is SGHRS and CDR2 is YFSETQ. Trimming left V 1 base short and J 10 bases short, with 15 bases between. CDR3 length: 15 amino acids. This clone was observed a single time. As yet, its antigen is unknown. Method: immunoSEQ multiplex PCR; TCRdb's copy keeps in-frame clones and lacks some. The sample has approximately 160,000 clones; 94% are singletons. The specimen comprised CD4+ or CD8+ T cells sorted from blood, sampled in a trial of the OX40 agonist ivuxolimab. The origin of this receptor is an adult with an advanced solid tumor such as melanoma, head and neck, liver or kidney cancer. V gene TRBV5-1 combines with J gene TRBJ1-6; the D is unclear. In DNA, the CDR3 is TGCGCCAGCAGCTTGCTGGACGGTGGAGGGTCACCCCTCCACTTT. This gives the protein CASSLLDGGGSPLHF. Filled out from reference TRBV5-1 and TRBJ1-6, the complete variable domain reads KAGVTQTPRYLIKTRGQQVTLSCSPISGHRSVSWYQQTPGQGLQFLFEYFSETQRNKGNFPGRFSGRQFSNSRSEMNVSTLELGDSALYLCASSLLDGGGSPLHFGNGTRLTVT.